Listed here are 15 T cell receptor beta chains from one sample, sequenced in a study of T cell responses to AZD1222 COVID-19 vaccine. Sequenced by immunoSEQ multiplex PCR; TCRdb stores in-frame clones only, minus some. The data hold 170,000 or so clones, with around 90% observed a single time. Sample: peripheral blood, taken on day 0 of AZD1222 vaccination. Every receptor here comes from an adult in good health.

The CDR3 DNA follows: TGCGCCAGCAGCTTCGTACAGGGCTCGAACACTGAAGCTTTCTTT. Encoded protein: CASSFVQGSNTEAFF. The V and J genes are TRBV5-1 and TRBJ1-1, with a possible D match to TRBD1 (6 bases). V was pared by 2 bases and J by 1 base, with 12 bases between. CDR3 length: 15 amino acids. Germline V gene lookup returns CDR1 SGHRS and CDR2 YFSETQ. The variable domain in full, with the rest retrieved from reference TRBV5-1 and TRBJ1-1, is KAGVTQTPRYLIKTRGQQVTLSCSPISGHRSVSWYQQTPGQGLQFLFEYFSETQRNKGNFPGRFSGRQFSNSRSEMNVSTLELGDSALYLCASSFVQGSNTEAFFGQGTRLTVV.

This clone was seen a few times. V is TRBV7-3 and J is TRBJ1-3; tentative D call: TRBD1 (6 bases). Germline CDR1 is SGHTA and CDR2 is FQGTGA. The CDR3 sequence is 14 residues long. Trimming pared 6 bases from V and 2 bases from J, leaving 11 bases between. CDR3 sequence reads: CASSLGQTGNTIYF. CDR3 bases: TGTGCCAGCAGTTTAGGACAGACTGGAAACACCATATATTTT.

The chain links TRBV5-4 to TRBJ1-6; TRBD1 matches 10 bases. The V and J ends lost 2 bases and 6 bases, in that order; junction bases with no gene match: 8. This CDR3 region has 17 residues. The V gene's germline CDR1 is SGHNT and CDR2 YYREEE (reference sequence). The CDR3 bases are TGTGCCAGCAGCTTATACCACGGGACAGGGGTTAATTCACCCCTCCACTTT. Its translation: CASSLYHGTGVNSPLHF.

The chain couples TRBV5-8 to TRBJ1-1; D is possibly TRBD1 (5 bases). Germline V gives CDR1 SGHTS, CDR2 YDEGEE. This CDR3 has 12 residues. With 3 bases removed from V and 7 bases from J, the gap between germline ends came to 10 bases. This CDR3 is CASSWGRYEAFF. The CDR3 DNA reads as TGTGCCAGCAGCTGGGGACGGTATGAAGCTTTCTTT.

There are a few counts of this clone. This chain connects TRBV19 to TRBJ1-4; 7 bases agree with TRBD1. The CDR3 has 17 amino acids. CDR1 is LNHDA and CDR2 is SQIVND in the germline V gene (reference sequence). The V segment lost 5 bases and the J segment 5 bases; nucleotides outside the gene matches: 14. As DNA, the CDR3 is TGTGCCAGTAGTCCTGGGACAGCAGGAGAGGACAATGAAAAACTGTTTTTT. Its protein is CASSPGTAGEDNEKLFF. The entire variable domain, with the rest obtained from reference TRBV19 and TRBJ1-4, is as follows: DGGITQSPKYLFRKEGQNVTLSCEQNLNHDAMYWYRQDPGQGLRLIYYSQIVNDFQKGDIAEGYSVSREKKESFPLTVTSAQKNPTAFYLCASSPGTAGEDNEKLFFGSGTQLSVL.

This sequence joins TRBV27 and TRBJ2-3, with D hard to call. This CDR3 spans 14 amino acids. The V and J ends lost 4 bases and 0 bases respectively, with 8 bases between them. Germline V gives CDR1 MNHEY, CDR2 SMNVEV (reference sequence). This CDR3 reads CASSSWLSTDTQYF. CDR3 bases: TGTGCCAGCAGTTCTTGGCTAAGCACAGATACGCAGTATTTT.

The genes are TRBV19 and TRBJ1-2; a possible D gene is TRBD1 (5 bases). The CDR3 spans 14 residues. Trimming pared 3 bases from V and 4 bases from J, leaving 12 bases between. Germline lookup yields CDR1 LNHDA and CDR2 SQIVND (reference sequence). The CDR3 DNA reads TGTGCCAGTAGTATCCAAGGGGACTTCTATGGCTACACCTTC. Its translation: CASSIQGDFYGYTF.

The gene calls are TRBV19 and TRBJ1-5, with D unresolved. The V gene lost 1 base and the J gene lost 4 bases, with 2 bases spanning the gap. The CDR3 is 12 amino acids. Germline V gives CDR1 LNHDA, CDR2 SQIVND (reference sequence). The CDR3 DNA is TGTGCCAGTAGTATAGGTAATCAGCCCCAGCATTTT. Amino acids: CASSIGNQPQHF.

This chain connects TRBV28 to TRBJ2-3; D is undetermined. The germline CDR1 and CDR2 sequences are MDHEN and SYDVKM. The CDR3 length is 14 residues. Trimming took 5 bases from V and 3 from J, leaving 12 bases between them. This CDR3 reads CASSTAIPTDTQYF. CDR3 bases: TGTGCCAGCAGTACTGCAATTCCGACAGATACGCAGTATTTT.

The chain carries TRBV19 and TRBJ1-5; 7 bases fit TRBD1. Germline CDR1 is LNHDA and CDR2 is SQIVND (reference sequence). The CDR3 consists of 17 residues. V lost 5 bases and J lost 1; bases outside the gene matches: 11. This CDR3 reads CASSAPEGTVSNQPQHF. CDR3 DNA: TGTGCCAGTAGTGCACCCGAAGGGACAGTGAGCAATCAGCCCCAGCATTTT.

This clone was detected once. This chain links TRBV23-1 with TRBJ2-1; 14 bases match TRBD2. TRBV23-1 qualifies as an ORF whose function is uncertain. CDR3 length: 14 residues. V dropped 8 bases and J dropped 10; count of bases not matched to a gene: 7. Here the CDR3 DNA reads TGCGCCAGCGGAGAGGGACTAGCGGGAGCCGAGCAGTTCTTC. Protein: CASGEGLAGAEQFF.

CDR3 nucleotides: TGTGCCAGCATTGAGGGGAAGAATGGGAACGGCTACACCTTC. It yields the protein CASIEGKNGNGYTF. This chain connects TRBV28 to TRBJ1-2; perhaps TRBD1 as D (5 bases). V lost 7 bases and J 8 bases, leaving 20 bases between the germline ends. The CDR3 length is 14 residues. CDR1 MDHEN and CDR2 SYDVKM come from the germline V gene.

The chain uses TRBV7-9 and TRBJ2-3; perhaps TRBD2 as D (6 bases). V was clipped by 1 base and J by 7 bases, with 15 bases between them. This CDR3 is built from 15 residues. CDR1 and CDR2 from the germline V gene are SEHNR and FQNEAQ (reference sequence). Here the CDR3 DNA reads TGTGCCAGCAGCTTAGGTAGTCGGGGGTTGAATACGCAGTATTTT. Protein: CASSLGSRGLNTQYF.

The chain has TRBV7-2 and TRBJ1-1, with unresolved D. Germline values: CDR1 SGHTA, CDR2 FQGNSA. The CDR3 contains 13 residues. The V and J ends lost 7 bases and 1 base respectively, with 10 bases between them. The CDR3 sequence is CASTRGRNTEAFF. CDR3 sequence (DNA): TGTGCCAGCACACGCGGTAGGAACACTGAAGCTTTCTTT. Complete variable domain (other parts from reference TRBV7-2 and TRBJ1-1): GAGVSQSPSNKVTEKGKDVELRCDPISGHTALYWYRQSLGQGLEFLIYFQGNSAPDKSGLPSDRFSAERTGGSVSTLTIQRTQQEDSAVYLCASTRGRNTEAFFGQGTRLTVV.

CDR3 protein: CASSPPGQGSYEQYF. The CDR3, as DNA: TGTGCCAGCTCACCACCGGGACAGGGGTCCTACGAGCAGTACTTC. This chain links TRBV18 with TRBJ2-7, with 10 bases aligning to TRBD1. Germline V gives CDR1 KGHSH, CDR2 LQKENI. Trimming removed 0 bases from V and 1 base from J; junction bases left unmatched: 0. The CDR3 has 15 amino acids. The full variable domain, with the rest looked up from reference TRBV18 and TRBJ2-7, is NAGVMQNPRHLVRRRGQEARLRCSPMKGHSHVYWYRQLPEEGLKFMVYLQKENIIDESGMPKERFSAEFPKEGPSILRIQQVVRGDSAAYFCASSPPGQGSYEQYFGPGTRLTVT.